Listed here are 32 T cell receptor beta chains from one sample, sequenced in a study of T cell responses to AZD1222 COVID-19 vaccine. Produced via immunoSEQ multiplex PCR; TCRdb's table is partial and in-frame only. The sample lists 110,000 to 150,000 clones, around 87% seen once, with more than 1.5% in the top ten. Material: peripheral blood, obtained on day 0 of AZD1222 vaccination. These TCRs come from an adult in good health.

The rearrangement uses TRBV5-1 and TRBJ1-3; D is ambiguous. The CDR3 covers 15 residues. Germline V gene lookup returns CDR1 SGHRS and CDR2 YFSETQ. V was shortened by 0 bases and J by 0 bases, with 7 bases between the two germline ends. The CDR3 DNA reads TGCGCCAGCAGCTTGGGTGCGGGCTCTGGAAACACCATATATTTT. It specifies CASSLGAGSGNTIYF. The full variable domain, its missing parts supplied by reference TRBV5-1 and TRBJ1-3, is KAGVTQTPRYLIKTRGQQVTLSCSPISGHRSVSWYQQTPGQGLQFLFEYFSETQRNKGNFPGRFSGRQFSNSRSEMNVSTLELGDSALYLCASSLGAGSGNTIYFGEGSWLTVV.

The CDR3 DNA reads TGTGCCACCAGCAGAGATGGGGGATACTATGGCTACACCTTC. Translation gives CATSRDGGYYGYTF. This chain links TRBV15 with TRBJ1-2; D may be TRBD1 (5 bases). The V gene's germline CDR1 is LNHNV and CDR2 YYDKDF (reference sequence). The V gene lost 0 bases and the J gene lost 3 bases, with 8 bases spanning the gap. The CDR3 sequence is 14 residues long.

The V call is TRBV11-2, the J call TRBJ2-7; 14 bases match TRBD2. The CDR3 runs 16 residues. The V segment lost 5 bases and the J segment 4 bases; nucleotides outside the gene matches: 7. Germline V gives CDR1 SGHAT, CDR2 FQNNGV. The CDR3 reads CASSPLGTSGRYEQYF. CDR3 sequence (DNA): TGTGCCAGCAGCCCGCTTGGGACTAGCGGGAGATACGAGCAGTACTTC.

The chain uses TRBV6-1 and TRBJ1-2; D possibly corresponds to TRBD1 (5 bases). V was shortened by 2 bases and J by 5 bases, with 6 bases between the two germline ends. The length of the CDR3 is 12 residues. Germline CDR1 reads MNHNS; CDR2 reads SASEGT. CDR3 region: CASSEWGYGYTF. CDR3 coding DNA: TGTGCCAGCAGTGAATGGGGGTATGGCTACACCTTC.

The CDR3 sequence is CAISSGGYEQYF. DNA for the CDR3: TGTGCCATCAGTTCAGGGGGCTACGAGCAGTACTTC. This chain uses TRBV10-3 with TRBJ2-7; TRBD1 matches at 7 bases. The germline V gene has CDR1 ENHRY and CDR2 SYGVKD. The CDR3 consists of 12 residues. Losses at the gene ends were 5 bases for V and 3 bases for J; bases not matched to a gene: 1.

The rearrangement links TRBV6-2 or TRBV6-3 to TRBJ2-6; 10 bases map to TRBD2. The germline V gene has CDR1 MNHEY and CDR2 SVGEGT. V lost 4 bases, J lost 1 base, and 10 bases stayed unmatched. The CDR3 sequence is 19 residues long. Here the CDR3 DNA reads TGTGCCAGCAGTTTTTTCGGACTAGCGGATTTGTCTGGGGCCAACGTCCTGACTTTC. Protein product: CASSFFGLADLSGANVLTF.

The chain combines TRBV15 with TRBJ2-7; D is unclear. V was clipped by 1 base and J by 2 bases, with 15 bases between them. This CDR3 comprises 16 residues. Germline CDR1 and CDR2: LNHNV and YYDKDF (reference sequence). CDR3 residues: CATSRVPVLGTYEQYF. The DNA for the CDR3 is TGTGCCACCAGCAGAGTCCCGGTTCTGGGAACCTACGAGCAGTACTTC.

This clone appeared once. V gene TRBV10-3 combines with J gene TRBJ2-7; D possibly matches TRBD1 or TRBD2 (5 bases each). The germline V and J ends were trimmed by 4 bases and 11 bases, with 15 bases remaining between them. This CDR3 is built from 12 residues. Germline-derived CDR1 and CDR2 are ENHRY and SYGVKD. The DNA of the CDR3 is TGTGCCATCAGTGGGAGGACGGGACCGGAGTACTTC. This sequence encodes CAISGRTGPEYF.

This chain joins TRBV6-5 and TRBJ2-7, with 11 bases that match TRBD2. The ends lost 6 bases at V and 4 bases at J; junction bases unmatched: 5. Germline values: CDR1 MNHEY, CDR2 SVGAGI. The CDR3 is made up of 14 amino acids. The CDR3 coding sequence is TGTGCCAGCAGCTACGGACTAGCGGGTTACGAGCAGTACTTC. Its translation is CASSYGLAGYEQYF.

The rearrangement links TRBV7-9 to TRBJ1-4, with 8 bases matching TRBD1. Looked up from germline, CDR1 is SEHNR and CDR2 is FQNEAQ (reference sequence). The CDR3 extends over 13 amino acids. J gave up 12 bases and V 6 bases, and 9 bases lay outside the gene matches. The CDR3 sequence is CASRDREPNELFF. The CDR3 DNA is TGTGCCAGCAGGGACAGGGAACCGAACGAACTGTTTTTT. The whole variable domain, remainder taken from reference TRBV7-9 and TRBJ1-4, is DTGVSQNPRHKITKRGQNVTFRCDPISEHNRLYWYRQTLGQGPEFLTYFQNEAQLEKSRLLSDRFSAERPKGSFSTLEIQRTEQGDSAMYLCASRDREPNELFFGSGTQLSVL.

This chain connects TRBV5-8 to TRBJ1-2; D possibly corresponds to TRBD1 (5 bases). CDR3 length equals 11 residues. V lost 5 bases and J lost 8, with 10 bases in between. Germline CDR1 reads SGHTS; CDR2 reads YDEGEE. The CDR3 region has the DNA TGTGCCAGCAGTTCAGGGTTCGGCTACACCTTC. It codes for CASSSGFGYTF.

J is TRBJ1-1 and V is TRBV5-1; no firm D call. Per germline, CDR1 SGHRS and CDR2 YFSETQ. V shed 1 base and J shed 1 base, with 8 bases lying between them. The CDR3 totals 14 residues. CDR3 in amino acids: CASSLFYPNTEAFF. CDR3 in DNA: TGCGCCAGCAGCTTGTTTTACCCGAACACTGAAGCTTTCTTT.

In nucleotides, the CDR3 is TGTGCCAGCAGCGTAGCTAGTCGGAACACTGAAGCTTTCTTT. It encodes CASSVASRNTEAFF. The chain is built from TRBV9 and TRBJ1-1; D is uncertain. V was cut by 0 bases and J by 1 base, with 7 bases left in between. This CDR3 is 14 amino acids long. CDR1 is SGDLS and CDR2 is YYNGEE in the germline V gene. The whole variable domain, remainder taken from reference TRBV9 and TRBJ1-1, is DSGVTQTPKHLITATGQRVTLRCSPRSGDLSVYWYQQSLDQGLQFLIQYYNGEERAKGNILERFSAQQFPDLHSELNLSSLELGDSALYFCASSVASRNTEAFFGQGTRLTVV.

This clone has just one count. The J gene is TRBJ1-5, the V gene TRBV11-2, with a weak D call TRBD1 (6 bases). V dropped 5 bases and J dropped 2 bases, with 13 bases sitting between them. There are 15 residues in the CDR3. Germline loops: CDR1 SGHAT, CDR2 FQNNGV. This chain's CDR3 is CASSPYPGGNQPQHF. CDR3 bases: TGTGCCAGCAGCCCCTATCCAGGGGGCAATCAGCCCCAGCATTTT.

This clone was counted a single time. The rearrangement links TRBV5-1 to TRBJ1-2; D might be TRBD1 (5 bases). The CDR3 spans 13 residues. V lost 0 bases, J lost 2 bases, and 5 bases lay in between. CDR1 and CDR2 (germline): SGHRS, YFSETQ. The CDR3 sequence: CASSLEGNYGYTF. CDR3 DNA sequence: TGCGCCAGCAGCTTGGAGGGGAACTATGGCTACACCTTC.

The chain is built from TRBV10-2 and TRBJ2-7, with 7 bases that match TRBD1. The CDR3 contains 13 residues. The ends lost 8 bases at V and 0 bases at J; junction bases unmatched: 4. CDR1 and CDR2 from the germline V gene are WSHSY and SAAADI. The CDR3 is CASGAGGSYEQYF. The CDR3 DNA follows: TGCGCCAGCGGGGCAGGGGGCTCCTACGAGCAGTACTTC.

The CDR3 region has the DNA TGTGCCAGCAGCCAAGATTCTTCCAGTTCCCTTAGCACAGATACGCAGTATTTT. This encodes CASSQDSSSSLSTDTQYF. The chain couples TRBV4-2 to TRBJ2-3, with D unresolved. V was pared by 0 bases and J by 0 bases, with 16 bases between. CDR3 length: 18 residues. Germline CDR1 and CDR2: LGHNA and YNFKEQ.

The gene calls are TRBV12-5 and TRBJ2-6; D is undetermined. The CDR3 is made up of 12 amino acids. The germline V gene has CDR1 LGHNT and CDR2 FRNRAP. Trimming removed 7 bases from V and 2 bases from J, with 3 bases in between. CDR3 DNA: TGTGCTAGTGCGACTGGGGCCAACGTCCTGACTTTC. Translation: CASATGANVLTF.

This clone was seen only once. The genes are TRBV19 and TRBJ1-1; TRBD1 might be the D (5 bases). Germline V CDR1 and CDR2: LNHDA, SQIVND (reference sequence). The CDR3 runs to 14 residues. The ends were cut back, 8 bases at V and 1 base at J, with 14 bases in the middle. In DNA form, the CDR3 reads TGTGCCAGTGCCCCCGGGACGTGGAACACTGAAGCTTTCTTT. Encoded protein: CASAPGTWNTEAFF.

The count of this clone is one. For the CDR3, the DNA is TGTGCCACCAGTGCCCCGGCGGGCTGGGAGGGCCTCCAAGAGACCCAGTACTTC. This gives the protein CATSAPAGWEGLQETQYF. This sequence joins TRBV24-1 and TRBJ2-5; 7 bases match TRBD2. This CDR3 comprises 18 residues. The germline gives CDR1 KGHDR, CDR2 SFDVKD. V lost 5 bases and J lost 1; bases outside the gene matches: 15.

The J gene is TRBJ1-1, the V gene TRBV5-1, with D uncertain. Looked up from germline, CDR1 is SGHRS and CDR2 is YFSETQ. This CDR3 has 17 residues. The V and J ends lost 3 bases and 0 bases respectively, with 18 bases between them. In DNA form, the CDR3 reads TGCGCCAGCAGCTCCTCTCGTCCGACAAGCATGAACACTGAAGCTTTCTTT. It yields the protein CASSSSRPTSMNTEAFF.

The chain is built from TRBV28 and TRBJ1-5; maybe TRBD1 (6 bases). This CDR3 contains 16 residues. The germline gives CDR1 MDHEN, CDR2 SYDVKM. Trimming left V 5 bases short and J 3 bases short, with 17 bases between. CDR3 residues: CASSSGQGLFNQPQHF. CDR3 bases: TGTGCCAGCAGTAGTGGGCAGGGGCTCTTCAATCAGCCCCAGCATTTT.

The rearrangement uses TRBV4-1 and TRBJ1-1; no definite D call. The V end lost 0 bases, the J end lost 2 bases, and 19 bases lay between the germline ends. The CDR3 has 18 amino acids. Germline assignment: CDR1 MGHRA and CDR2 YSYEKL. The CDR3 DNA sequence: TGCGCCAGCAGCCAAGATATTCGGGGTGGATGGGGTAACACTGAAGCTTTCTTT. Amino acid sequence: CASSQDIRGGWGNTEAFF.

The gene calls are TRBV29-1 and TRBJ1-1; 7 bases line up with TRBD1. The ends lost 6 bases at V and 10 bases at J; junction bases unmatched: 14. The CDR3 length is 13 residues. Germline V gives CDR1 SQVTM, CDR2 ANQGSEA. The CDR3 sequence: CSVLGQTKQTAFF. In DNA, the CDR3 is TGCAGCGTCCTGGGACAGACGAAACAAACAGCTTTCTTT.

This sequence joins TRBV4-1 and TRBJ1-4; D is unresolved. With 4 bases removed from V and 5 bases from J, the gap between germline ends came to 17 bases. This CDR3 is 16 amino acids long. Germline V gives CDR1 MGHRA, CDR2 YSYEKL. The CDR3 loop is CASSRVGVIPNEKLFF. CDR3 DNA sequence: TGCGCCAGCAGCCGGGTCGGAGTCATCCCCAATGAAAAACTGTTTTTT.

The rearrangement links TRBV16 to TRBJ1-3, with D hard to call. CDR3 length equals 15 residues. Germline V CDR1 and CDR2: KGHSY, FQNENV. Trimming stripped 4 bases from V and 0 bases from J, with 10 bases between. The CDR3: CASSLLIGSGNTIYF. The CDR3 nucleotides read TGTGCCAGCAGCCTCCTCATCGGCTCTGGAAACACCATATATTTT.

The chain carries TRBV27 and TRBJ1-2; 7 nucleotides agree with TRBD1. The germline CDR1 and CDR2 sequences are MNHEY and SMNVEV (reference sequence). V lost 6 bases and J lost 6; bases outside the gene matches: 16. The CDR3 covers 16 residues. CDR3 loop: CASRPHDRAGVNGYTF. As DNA, the CDR3 is TGTGCCAGCAGACCTCACGACAGGGCCGGAGTTAATGGCTACACCTTC.

This clone was detected once. The J gene is TRBJ2-1, the V gene TRBV24-1; TRBD2 might be the D (7 bases). The CDR3 is made up of 13 amino acids. CDR1 and CDR2 (germline): KGHDR, SFDVKD. The V gene lost 6 bases and the J gene lost 7 bases, with 12 bases spanning the gap. DNA for the CDR3: TGTGCCACCAGTAGGGGGGGTGGGAATGAGCAGTTCTTC. Protein product: CATSRGGGNEQFF.

This clone has only a few counts. This rearrangement joins TRBV2 to TRBJ1-4; unclear D gene. Germline V gene lookup returns CDR1 SNHLY and CDR2 FYNNEI. V was cut by 2 bases and J by 8 bases, with 12 bases left in between. The CDR3 spans 14 residues. CDR3 DNA sequence: TGTGCCAGCAGTGAACAGTGGAGCGGCGAAAAACTGTTTTTT. Translated: CASSEQWSGEKLFF. The entire variable domain, with the rest obtained from reference TRBV2 and TRBJ1-4, is as follows: EPEVTQTPSHQVTQMGQEVILRCVPISNHLYFYWYRQILGQKVEFLVSFYNNEISEKSEIFDDQFSVERPDGSNFTLKIRSTKLEDSAMYFCASSEQWSGEKLFFGSGTQLSVL.

This clone was found once. The rearrangement uses TRBV30 and TRBJ1-5; no clear D. From germline, CDR1 is GTSNPN and CDR2 SVGIG (reference sequence). The V gene lost 2 bases and the J gene lost 1 base, with 6 bases spanning the gap. The CDR3 runs to 13 residues. CDR3 sequence: CAWSWESNQPQHF. The CDR3 DNA is TGTGCCTGGAGTTGGGAAAGCAATCAGCCCCAGCATTTT.

This chain links TRBV9 with TRBJ2-7; weak D call: TRBD1 (6 bases). V was clipped by 4 bases and J by 6 bases, with 14 bases between them. The CDR3 is 13 amino acids. Germline V gene lookup returns CDR1 SGDLS and CDR2 YYNGEE. Here the CDR3 reads CASSPRGHSEQYF. The CDR3 DNA reads TGTGCCAGCAGCCCGAGGGGACATTCCGAGCAGTACTTC. The full variable domain, rest sourced from reference TRBV9 and TRBJ2-7, is DSGVTQTPKHLITATGQRVTLRCSPRSGDLSVYWYQQSLDQGLQFLIQYYNGEERAKGNILERFSAQQFPDLHSELNLSSLELGDSALYFCASSPRGHSEQYFGPGTRLTVT.

V usage is TRBV29-1 and J usage is TRBJ2-7; TRBD2 agrees at 10 bases. CDR3 length equals 16 residues. CDR1 and CDR2 (germline): SQVTM, ANQGSEA. The J segment lost 7 bases and the V segment lost 6 bases, leaving 18 bases of the junction unmatched. CDR3 protein: CSVKQGLSGRAGEQYF. CDR3 in DNA: TGCAGCGTGAAACAGGGCCTCAGCGGGAGGGCCGGGGAGCAGTACTTC.